The 27 T cell receptor beta chains in this list originate from one sample, sequenced in a study of shared clonotypes between healthy human individuals. Some clones are missing from TCRdb's copy, which holds only in-frame ones; the method was immunoSEQ multiplex PCR. The sample gives roughly 1,000,000 clones, 78% of which show up once; roughly 0.55% is in the top ten. Material: memory CD4+ T cells from PBMCs. The sample's subset: CD45RA-negative fraction. Receptor source: a man in his late teens or twenties in good health. Some clones in this sample may be carry-over from other donors' samples.

This clone was seen just once. The CDR3 DNA sequence: TGCGCCAGCAGCTTTTCGGCAGGGACCCGCACTGAAGCTTTCTTT. This encodes CASSFSAGTRTEAFF. The chain uses TRBV5-1 and TRBJ1-1; a weak D match, TRBD1 (5 bases). The V and J ends lost 2 bases and 4 bases respectively, with 15 bases between them. This CDR3 is 15 amino acids long. Germline V lookup: CDR1 SGHRS, CDR2 YFSETQ.

This clone was recorded a few times. V and J are TRBV7-3 and TRBJ2-1; 9 bases match TRBD1. The trim removed 3 bases at V and 14 bases at J, leaving 5 bases unmatched. This CDR3 has 12 residues. CDR1 is SGHTA, CDR2 FQGTGA, per germline. CDR3 sequence reads: CASSLGQGNKFF. The CDR3, as DNA: TGTGCCAGCAGCTTGGGACAGGGAAATAAGTTCTTC.

The genes are TRBV4-1 and TRBJ2-1, with 12 nucleotides matching TRBD2. CDR3 length: 15 residues. Unmatched junction bases numbered 3, after V lost 5 bases and J lost 4 bases. Germline values: CDR1 MGHRA, CDR2 YSYEKL. Written as DNA, the CDR3 is TGCGCCAGCAGCTTAACTAGCGGGGGGTACAATGAGCAGTTCTTC. Amino acid sequence: CASSLTSGGYNEQFF.

The rearrangement joins TRBV29-1 to TRBJ2-1; 12 nucleotides align to TRBD2. The CDR3 totals 16 residues. V lost 6 bases and J lost 2; bases outside the gene matches: 8. CDR1 SQVTM and CDR2 ANQGSEA come from the germline V gene. The CDR3 bases are TGCAGCGTCCAGACTAGCGGGAGCGCGGCCTACAATGAGCAGTTCTTC. Protein sequence: CSVQTSGSAAYNEQFF.

J is TRBJ2-7 and V is TRBV4-1, with TRBD2 matching over 11 bases. J gave up 1 base and V 3 bases, and 5 bases lay outside the gene matches. This CDR3 has 16 amino acids. Germline V gene data show CDR1 as MGHRA and CDR2 as YSYEKL. The CDR3 DNA reads TGCGCCAGCAGCCATCAAACTAGCGGGAGTTCCTACGAGCAGTACTTC. This encodes CASSHQTSGSSYEQYF.

Comment on this clone: This may be a read error: a much more frequent sequence differs by one nucleotide. The chain combines TRBV30 with TRBJ1-5; perhaps TRBD1 as D (5 bases). Per germline, CDR1 GTSNPN and CDR2 SVGIG (reference sequence). V was cut by 1 base and J by 2 bases, with 6 bases left in between. This CDR3 comprises 13 residues. CDR3 in DNA: TGTGCCTGGAGTGAAGGGGGCAATCAGCCCCAGCATTTT. Its translation is CAWSEGGNQPQHF.

The rearrangement uses TRBV12-1 and TRBJ1-2; the table's TRBD1 call for D was not verified on the DNA. TRBV12-1 is marked as a pseudogene. The CDR3 has 14 amino acids. The CDR3 bases are TGTGCCAGCAGCTCTGAGACAGGGGGCTATGGCTACACCTTC. Protein sequence: CASSSETGGYGYTF.

The chain is built from TRBV5-4 and TRBJ2-7; TRBD2 matches at 13 bases. The CDR3 contains 15 residues. Germline V CDR1 and CDR2: SGHNT, YYREEE (reference sequence). Trimming took 4 bases from V and 4 from J; bases not matched to a gene: 5. CDR3 nucleotide sequence: TGTGCCAGCAGCCAACCGGGACTAGCGGGATACGAGCAGTACTTC. Residues: CASSQPGLAGYEQYF. The full variable domain, its missing parts supplied by reference TRBV5-4 and TRBJ2-7, is ETGVTQSPTHLIKTRGQQVTLRCSSQSGHNTVSWYQQALGQGPQFIFQYYREEENGRGNFPPRFSGLQFPNYSSELNVNALELDDSALYLCASSQPGLAGYEQYFGPGTRLTVT.

The chain couples TRBV10-3 to TRBJ2-7, with 10 bases matching TRBD2. The germline CDR1 and CDR2 sequences are ENHRY and SYGVKD. Germline trimming cut 8 bases from V and 2 bases from J; bases unmatched to any gene: 12. The CDR3 runs 16 residues. CDR3 coding DNA: TGTGCCATCGCGGGGAGTGCGGGACTAGCGACCTACGAGCAGTACTTC. This codes for CAIAGSAGLATYEQYF.

The chain is built from TRBV28 and TRBJ2-7, with D tentatively TRBD2 (6 bases). V gave up 5 bases and J gave up 3 bases, with 20 bases separating them. The CDR3 has 16 amino acids. The germline gives CDR1 MDHEN, CDR2 SYDVKM. As DNA, the CDR3 is TGTGCCAGCAGTCCAAGTCCCCCCGGGGGTCTCTACGAGCAGTACTTC. This encodes CASSPSPPGGLYEQYF.

As concerns this clone: One end of the junction is discordant with germline, which a read error may explain. The chain couples TRBV6-5 to TRBJ1-2; D is undetermined. The CDR3 has 15 residues. In germline, CDR1 is MNHEY, CDR2 SVGAGI. CDR3 sequence: CASSLAGRNPYGYAF. In DNA, the CDR3 is TGTGCCAGCAGCCTTGCCGGTCGGAATCCCTATGGCTACGCCTTC.

The sample holds many counts of this clone. The chain combines TRBV25-1 with TRBJ1-5; D is unresolved. This CDR3 comprises 16 residues. The germline CDR1 and CDR2 sequences are MGHDK and SYGVNS. The germline V and J ends were trimmed by 1 base and 6 bases, with 16 bases remaining between them. CDR3 loop: CASSESGFSHGQPQHF. CDR3 DNA: TGTGCCAGCAGTGAATCGGGGTTTAGCCACGGTCAGCCCCAGCATTTT.

The chain is built from TRBV11-2 and TRBJ2-7; 8 bases line up with TRBD1. This CDR3 is built from 14 residues. J lost 3 bases, V lost 4 bases, and 5 bases had no gene match. Germline V gene data show CDR1 as SGHAT and CDR2 as FQNNGV. As DNA, the CDR3 is TGTGCCAGCAGCTCCTCCGGGACAGGCTACGAGCAGTACTTC. This gives the protein CASSSSGTGYEQYF.

The J gene is TRBJ2-1, the V gene TRBV28; 7 positions match TRBD2. V lost 3 bases to trimming and J lost 8 bases; unmatched junction nucleotides: 16. CDR1 is MDHEN, CDR2 SYDVKM, per germline. CDR3 length: 17 amino acids. CDR3 nucleotides: TGTGCCAGCAGTTTCCTCGCTTATAGGACTAGATCACATGAGCAGTTCTTC. As protein: CASSFLAYRTRSHEQFF.

The chain has TRBV11-1 and TRBJ1-2; D might be TRBD1 (6 bases). Trimming removed 5 bases from V and 5 bases from J, with 9 bases in between. This CDR3 is built from 12 residues. Germline CDR1 is SGHAT and CDR2 is FQDESV (reference sequence). The CDR3 sequence is CASSAGVYGYTF. The CDR3 region has the DNA TGTGCCAGCAGCGCAGGGGTATATGGCTACACCTTC.

The CDR3, as DNA: TGTGCCAGCATGGGCAGGAGAAACTATGGCTACACCTTC. Translated: CASMGRRNYGYTF. The V call is TRBV28, the J call TRBJ1-2; no clear D gene. The CDR3 spans 13 residues. Germline V lookup: CDR1 MDHEN, CDR2 SYDVKM. The ends were cut back, 7 bases at V and 2 bases at J, with 11 bases in the middle.

J is TRBJ1-5 and V is TRBV28; possibly TRBD1 for D (6 bases). Germline assignment: CDR1 MDHEN and CDR2 SYDVKM. The CDR3 has 16 amino acids. V lost 6 bases and J 1 base, leaving 16 bases between the germline ends. CDR3 protein: CASSVWQGTSNQPQHF. The DNA of the CDR3 is TGTGCCAGCAGCGTGTGGCAGGGGACGAGCAATCAGCCCCAGCATTTT.

The gene calls are TRBV7-3 and TRBJ2-2; TRBD1 aligns across 9 bases. The length of the CDR3 is 16 residues. CDR1 is SGHTA and CDR2 is FQGTGA in the germline V gene. V was pared by 4 bases and J by 2 bases, with 5 bases of the junction left unmatched. This CDR3 is CASSWGTGRNTGELFF. The DNA for the CDR3 is TGTGCCAGCAGCTGGGGGACAGGGAGAAACACCGGGGAGCTGTTTTTT.

This sequence joins TRBV6-6 and TRBJ1-5; no clear D. The CDR3 covers 12 residues. Germline V gives CDR1 MNHNY, CDR2 SVGAGI (reference sequence). V dropped 7 bases and J dropped 2 bases, with 6 bases sitting between them. The CDR3 DNA reads as TGTGCCAGCAATGTCGGCAATCAGCCCCAGCATTTT. It encodes CASNVGNQPQHF.

V is TRBV5-1 and J is TRBJ2-7, with D possibly called TRBD1 or TRBD2 (5 bases each). Germline V gene sequence: CDR1 SGHRS, CDR2 YFSETQ. Between the trimmed V and J ends, which lost 4 bases and 6 bases, there was a span of 20 bases. CDR3 length: 15 residues. CDR3 sequence (DNA): TGCGCCAGCAGCCCCGATTTCGGGGCCGTCGCCGAGCAGTACTTC. Translating it yields CASSPDFGAVAEQYF.

There are a few counts of this clone. The chain joins TRBV6-4 to TRBJ2-3; D might be TRBD1 or TRBD2, each matching 5 bases. This CDR3 has 13 amino acids. V lost 1 base and J lost 6, with 8 bases in between. Germline V gene lookup returns CDR1 MRHNA and CDR2 SNTAGT. CDR3 sequence: CASSDWGSDTQYF. In DNA form, the CDR3 reads TGTGCCAGCAGTGACTGGGGGTCGGATACGCAGTATTTT.

This chain uses TRBV20-1 with TRBJ2-5, with D tentatively TRBD2 (6 bases). This CDR3 is built from 11 residues. Germline lookup yields CDR1 DFQATT and CDR2 SNEGSKA (reference sequence). The CDR3 nucleotides are TGCACCTCAGGGAGGAGGGAGACCCAGTACTTC. Translated: CTSGRRETQYF.

The chain employs TRBV6-1 and TRBJ1-5; 9 bases map to TRBD1. CDR1 is MNHNS and CDR2 is SASEGT in the germline V gene. V lost 9 bases, J lost 5 bases, and 5 bases stayed unmatched. CDR3 size: 13 residues. The CDR3: CASGDRADQPQHF. The DNA of the CDR3 is TGTGCCAGTGGGGACAGGGCGGATCAGCCCCAGCATTTT.

The V call is TRBV5-6, the J call TRBJ1-1, with 10 bases fitting TRBD1. This CDR3 is built from 14 residues. J gave up 4 bases and V 3 bases, and 3 bases lay outside the gene matches. Germline V gene data show CDR1 as SGHDT and CDR2 as YYEEEE. The CDR3 sequence is CASSWGTGVTEAFF. The CDR3 region has the DNA TGTGCCAGCAGCTGGGGGACAGGGGTCACTGAAGCTTTCTTT.

This clone came up once. This likely stems from a read error, as it lies one base from a far larger clone. The chain is built from TRBV30 and TRBJ2-7; D unresolved. Germline CDR1 GTSNPN, CDR2 SVGIG (reference sequence). CDR3 length: 13 residues. The CDR3 DNA is TGTGCCTGGGGTGTGTCCTTCGAAAGCGAGCAGTACTTC. This translates into CAWGVSFESEQYF.

CDR3 loop: CASSRGQGRGVEQFF. DNA for the CDR3: TGTGCCAGCAGCCGAGGGCAAGGGCGTGGGGTTGAGCAGTTCTTC. This sequence joins TRBV25-1 and TRBJ2-1; tentative D call: TRBD2 (5 bases). The germline gives CDR1 MGHDK, CDR2 SYGVNS. This CDR3 has 15 amino acids. The ends were cut back, 6 bases at V and 9 bases at J, with 21 bases in the middle.

The chain carries TRBV11-2 and TRBJ2-2; unclear D gene. In germline, CDR1 is SGHAT, CDR2 FQNNGV. The CDR3 loop spans 14 amino acids. Trimming took 3 bases from V and 6 from J, leaving 11 bases between them. CDR3 nucleotides: TGTGCCAGCAGCTTTATCATGATGGCCGGGGAGCTGTTTTTT. Its translation is CASSFIMMAGELFF.